This T cell receptor (beta chain) was profiled in a study of T-cell memory formation after mild COVID-19. The ends were cut back, 2 bases at V and 6 bases at J, with 14 bases in the middle. CDR1 is SEHNR and CDR2 is FQNEAQ in the germline V gene (reference sequence). The CDR3 has 15 amino acids. TCRdb redid the calling of the 5' RACE reads with MiXCR, one entry per CDR3 protein. Of roughly 610,000 distinct CDR3 sequences in the sample, 17% were seen once. About this clonotype: What it recognizes is unknown.

Study-wide findings and caveats: CD4+ contracting clones were mainly CM and EM; CD8+ ones, EMRA. In pre-infection memory, a portion of responding clones appeared, which suggested that cross-reactive memory joined. Clones contracting over day 15 to 85 were CD4/CD8 balanced, with later expanders leaning CD4+.

This chain joins TRBV7-9 and TRBJ2-1; tentatively, D is TRBD2 (5 bases). What was sequenced was PBMCs or a T cell subset sorted from them (not recorded which). The receptor comes from an adult woman who had mild COVID-19 (a few samples of this study predate the infection). Cell type and time point are not known. The CDR3 region has the DNA TGTGCCAGCAGCTTACAAAGGGAGAGGCGCAATGAGCAGTTCTTC. Translated, it gives CASSLQRERRNEQFF.